These T cell receptor beta chains were read from a single sample in a study of T cell changes during pregnancy in multiple sclerosis. Generated by immunoSEQ multiplex PCR, the TCRdb table keeps only in-frame clones and is missing some. The repertoire holds about 48,000 clones, with 85% to 95% as singletons. The material was CD4+ T cells from peripheral blood mononuclear cells, obtained in the second trimester of pregnancy. These receptors came from a female donor in good health, enrolled as a control in a pregnancy study. The CDR3 runs from the conserved cysteine through the conserved F or W. The order of the fields is D gene, clone size, V gene, J gene, CDR3 protein, CDR3 DNA. D genes are given only for firm matches. Size tells how often a clone was seen (once, few, many) or the class of an expanded clone, and some rows leave it out.

-,-,TRBV5-4,TRBJ1-2,CASSGTTGLGYTF,TGTGCCAGCAGCGGGACTACAGGGTTAGGCTACACCTTC
-,-,TRBV20-1,TRBJ2-7,CSARLLGGQYF,TGCAGTGCTCGCCTACTAGGTGGGCAGTACTTC
-,once,TRBV2,TRBJ2-3,CASSVRGTDTQYF,TGTGCCAGCAGTGTGAGGGGCACAGATACGCAGTATTTT
TRBD2,-,TRBV7-2,TRBJ2-3,CASSPRTVSSGRTDTQYF,TGTGCCAGCAGCCCGCGGACAGTTTCTAGCGGGAGGACAGATACGCAGTATTTT
-,-,TRBV7-8,TRBJ2-7,CASSFGAGLGSRYEQYF,TGTGCCAGCAGCTTTGGGGCAGGGCTAGGGTCGCGCTACGAGCAGTACTTC
-,once,TRBV7-2,TRBJ2-7,CASSLAFGGSYEQYF,TGTGCCAGCAGCTTAGCGTTTGGCGGCTCCTACGAGCAGTACTTC
-,-,TRBV19,TRBJ1-2,CASSTLPLPGGYTF,TGTGCCAGTAGTACGCTTCCCCTCCCGGGGGGCTACACCTTC
TRBD1,-,TRBV5-4,TRBJ1-1,CASSQPGTGLNTEAFF,TGTGCCAGCAGCCAGCCCGGGACAGGGCTTAACACTGAAGCTTTCTTT
-,-,TRBV19,TRBJ1-5,CASSIEGTSLSQPQHF,TGTGCCAGTAGTATAGAGGGGACAAGTTTGAGTCAGCCCCAGCATTTT
-,few,TRBV5-1,TRBJ2-7,CASSLGTASYEQYF,TGCGCCAGCAGCTTGGGGACAGCCTCCTACGAGCAGTACTTC
TRBD2,-,TRBV13,TRBJ2-7,CASSFRGGGPFLDHYEQYF,TGTGCCAGCAGCTTTCGGGGGGGAGGGCCGTTTTTGGATCATTACGAGCAGTACTTC
-,-,TRBV6-1,TRBJ1-5,CASSEMWREPQHF,TGTGCCAGCAGTGAAATGTGGAGAGAGCCCCAGCATTTT
TRBD1,-,TRBV4-2,TRBJ1-1,CASSPGTGSMNTEAFF,TGTGCCAGCAGCCCGGGGACAGGCAGCATGAACACTGAAGCTTTCTTT
-,-,TRBV15,TRBJ1-1,CATSRDNSGGGKAFF,TGTGCCACCAGCAGAGATAATTCGGGGGGCGGGAAAGCTTTCTTT
-,-,TRBV4-2,TRBJ1-2,CASSQDGRVHYGYTF,TGTGCCAGCAGCCAAGATGGCAGGGTGCACTATGGCTACACCTTC
TRBD2,-,TRBV28,TRBJ2-7,CASRPLTSVNYYEQYF,TGTGCCAGCAGGCCTCTGACTAGCGTGAACTACTACGAGCAGTACTTC
-,-,TRBV18,TRBJ2-2,CASSPTASTGNTGELFF,TGTGCCAGCTCACCGACAGCGTCCACAGGGAACACCGGGGAGCTGTTTTTT
TRBD1,-,TRBV28,TRBJ1-2,CASSPRQGGNYGYTF,TGTGCCAGCAGTCCTCGACAGGGGGGGAACTATGGCTACACCTTC
-,-,TRBV10-3,TRBJ1-5,CANAGGGNQPQHF,TGTGCCAACGCGGGAGGGGGCAATCAGCCCCAGCATTTT
-,-,TRBV9,TRBJ2-3,CASSTQGTDTQYF,TGTGCCAGCAGCACTCAGGGCACAGATACGCAGTATTTT
TRBD2,-,TRBV23-1,TRBJ2-7,CASSQERGLAGVSYEQYF,TGCGCCAGCAGTCAAGAGCGCGGACTAGCGGGAGTTTCCTACGAGCAGTACTTC
-,-,TRBV19,TRBJ2-2,CASRLQGNTGELFF,TGTGCCAGTCGGCTGCAGGGGAACACCGGGGAGCTGTTTTTT
TRBD2,-,TRBV13,TRBJ2-2,CASSGGLAVNTGELFF,TGTGCCAGCAGCGGGGGACTAGCGGTGAACACCGGGGAGCTGTTTTTT
TRBD1,-,TRBV5-4,TRBJ1-2,CASTTRTGSNYGYTF,TGTGCCAGCACCACTCGGACAGGGAGTAACTATGGCTACACCTTC
-,-,TRBV4-3,TRBJ2-7,CASSQDFREEQYF,TGCGCCAGCAGCCAAGATTTCCGGGAGGAGCAGTACTTC
-,-,TRBV2,TRBJ2-1,CASSGTTLNEQFF,TGTGCCAGCAGTGGAACTACTCTCAATGAGCAGTTCTTC
TRBD1,-,TRBV18,TRBJ2-2,CASSTGTGSTGELFF,TGTGCCAGCTCAACCGGGACAGGGTCGACCGGGGAGCTGTTTTTT
-,-,TRBV7-3,TRBJ2-1,CASSILRDSLNEQFF,TGTGCCAGCAGCATCCTCCGGGACTCCCTTAATGAGCAGTTCTTC
-,-,TRBV19,TRBJ2-5,CASSVGGPRETQYF,TGTGCCAGTAGTGTGGGGGGTCCTCGAGAGACCCAGTACTTC
-,-,TRBV27,TRBJ2-7,CASRFRESYEQYF,TGTGCCAGCAGGTTCCGGGAATCCTACGAGCAGTACTTC
-,-,TRBV5-3,TRBJ2-5,CARSSPSRNQETQYF,TGTGCCAGAAGCTCCCCGAGTAGAAACCAAGAGACCCAGTACTTC
TRBD1,-,TRBV9,TRBJ2-1,CASSVDIFGRGTEQFF,TGTGCCAGCAGCGTAGATATATTTGGCAGGGGGACTGAGCAGTTCTTC
TRBD1,-,TRBV29-1,TRBJ2-7,CSVGDRPYEQYF,TGCAGCGTTGGGGACAGACCTTACGAGCAGTACTTC
TRBD1,-,TRBV5-1,TRBJ2-5,CASSQIQGETQYF,TGCGCCAGCAGCCAGATACAGGGGGAGACCCAGTACTTC
-,once,TRBV4-1,TRBJ2-6,CATQYHVPPSGANVLTF,TGCGCCACCCAGTATCACGTCCCTCCCTCTGGGGCCAACGTCCTGACTTTC
TRBD1,few,TRBV30,TRBJ1-1,CAFDRENTEAFF,TGTGCCTTCGACAGGGAAAACACTGAAGCTTTCTTT
-,-,TRBV7-2,TRBJ1-5,CASSLALGAGQPQHF,TGTGCCAGCAGCTTAGCACTGGGGGCCGGGCAGCCCCAGCATTTT
TRBD1,-,TRBV29-1,TRBJ1-5,CSARQGRDSNQPQHF,TGCAGCGCCCGACAGGGGCGAGATAGCAATCAGCCCCAGCATTTT
-,-,TRBV2,TRBJ2-1,CASSEGGGYNEQFF,TGTGCCAGCAGTGAGGGAGGGGGCTACAATGAGCAGTTCTTC
-,-,TRBV2,TRBJ2-5,CASSEWGRARGETQYF,TGTGCCAGCAGTGAATGGGGGCGAGCGAGAGGGGAGACCCAGTACTTC
-,-,TRBV6-5,TRBJ2-1,CASSSFLAADYNEQFF,TGTGCCAGCAGTTCTTTTCTAGCAGCAGATTACAATGAGCAGTTCTTC
-,-,TRBV5-4,TRBJ2-7,CASSPGQSYEQYF,TGTGCCAGCAGCCCCGGACAGTCCTACGAGCAGTACTTC
TRBD1,-,TRBV9,TRBJ1-6,CASSVGGTVDSPLHF,TGTGCCAGCAGCGTAGGCGGGACAGTCGATTCACCCCTCCACTTT